These T cell receptor beta chains were read from a single sample in a study of blood T cell repertoires in COVID-19. Profiled with immunoSEQ multiplex PCR; TCRdb holds only in-frame clones, not every one. Seen here are 310,000 or so clones, more than 70% observed once, and the top ten hold roughly 1.3%. Sequenced input: peripheral blood. All receptors derive from a woman aged 45-60 years with acute or convalescent COVID-19. Each CDR3 is given with its conserved first and last residue. A D gene is named only where the DNA matches it firmly. Clone size is shown for a subset of rows, as once, few, many or a class of expanded clone.

TRBJ2-5 . . TRBV5-1 CASSFAAALGETQYF TGCGCCAGCAGCTTCGCCGCAGCATTGGGCGAGACCCAGTACTTC
TRBJ1-2 . TRBD1 TRBV19 CASSLGQGVAGHGYTF TGTGCCAGTAGTTTGGGACAGGGAGTGGCTGGACATGGCTACACCTTC
TRBJ1-2 once TRBD1 TRBV2 CASSDRTGRGYTF TGTGCCAGCAGTGACAGGACAGGACGTGGCTACACCTTC
TRBJ1-3 . . TRBV5-1 CASSLMAGGNTIYF TGCGCCAGCAGCTTGATGGCGGGAGGAAACACCATATATTTT
TRBJ1-2 . . TRBV7-2 CASSPGQSLIGYTF TGTGCCAGCAGCCCTGGACAAAGCTTGATCGGCTACACCTTC
TRBJ2-2 . TRBD1 TRBV24-1 CATSDFRTGGTRELFF TGTGCCACCAGTGATTTTAGGACAGGAGGCACCAGGGAGCTGTTTTTT
TRBJ2-1 . TRBD2 TRBV7-9 CASSSPGLANYNEQFF TGTGCCAGCAGCTCGCCGGGACTAGCGAACTACAATGAGCAGTTCTTC
TRBJ2-1 . TRBD2 TRBV14 CASSQDRGAGGYNEQFF TGTGCCAGCAGCCAAGATCGTGGAGCGGGGGGTTACAATGAGCAGTTCTTC
TRBJ2-5 few TRBD1 TRBV7-6 CASSSSPGQALAQYF TGTGCCAGCAGCTCTTCCCCCGGACAGGCTCTGGCCCAGTACTTC
TRBJ1-6 . TRBD1 TRBV28 CASRTGVSPLHF TGTGCCAGCAGAACAGGGGTTTCACCCCTCCACTTT
TRBJ2-1 . TRBD2 TRBV9 CASSVEEWASGIFYNEQFF TGTGCCAGCAGCGTAGAGGAATGGGCTAGCGGGATTTTCTACAATGAGCAGTTCTTC
TRBJ1-5 . . TRBV7-2 CASSDTIGGGQPQHF TGTGCCAGCAGCGATACAATAGGGGGAGGGCAGCCCCAGCATTTT
TRBJ2-7 . . TRBV6-2/TRBV6-3 CASSRRASEQYF TGTGCCAGCAGTCGCAGGGCGTCCGAGCAGTACTTC
TRBJ2-1 . . TRBV9 CASSVTREQFF TGTGCCAGCAGCGTAACTAGAGAGCAGTTCTTC
TRBJ1-2 . . TRBV4-3 CASSQDPLMDTYGYTF TGCGCCAGCAGCCAAGATCCGCTTATGGACACCTATGGCTACACCTTC
TRBJ2-3 . TRBD2 TRBV27 CASSLSASGRVRDTQYF TGTGCCAGCAGTTTATCCGCTAGCGGGAGGGTAAGGGATACGCAGTATTTT
TRBJ2-2 . . TRBV12-5 CASGLVPRGSNTGELFF TGTGCTAGTGGTTTGGTACCTAGGGGCTCGAACACCGGGGAGCTGTTTTTT
TRBJ1-1 . TRBD1 TRBV15 CATSRARDRAPANTEAFF TGTGCCACCAGCAGAGCCCGGGACAGGGCGCCTGCGAACACTGAAGCTTTCTTT
TRBJ1-5 . . TRBV2 CASSQIQGQQPQHF TGTGCCAGCAGTCAAATACAGGGACAACAGCCCCAGCATTTT
TRBJ2-1 . TRBD2 TRBV20-1 CSGGLANEQFF TGCAGTGGGGGACTAGCTAATGAGCAGTTCTTC
TRBJ1-3 . . TRBV11-2 CASSLAVSGNTIYF TGTGCCAGCAGCTTAGCAGTTTCGGGAAACACCATATATTTT
TRBJ1-2 . . TRBV4-1 CASSQVVQGADWGYTF TGCGCCAGCAGCCAAGTTGTTCAGGGCGCTGATTGGGGCTACACCTTC
TRBJ2-2 . TRBD1 TRBV29-1 CSAPGQGAGELFF TGCAGCGCCCCGGGACAGGGGGCCGGGGAGCTGTTTTTT
TRBJ2-3 . TRBD2 TRBV7-9 CASSTTSEADTQYF TGTGCCAGCAGCACGACTAGCGAGGCAGATACGCAGTATTTT
TRBJ2-3 . . TRBV9 CASSVSAVTDTQYF TGTGCCAGCAGCGTGTCAGCGGTCACAGATACGCAGTATTTT
TRBJ1-5 . . TRBV23-1 CASRETRAQGNQPQHF TGCGCCAGCAGGGAGACCAGGGCGCAGGGCAATCAGCCCCAGCATTTT
TRBJ1-1 . . TRBV30 CAWSVGGALPEAFF TGTGCCTGGAGTGTAGGTGGGGCCTTGCCTGAAGCTTTCTTT
TRBJ1-5 . . TRBV12-3/TRBV12-4 CASSRQARGPQHF TGTGCCAGCAGTCGACAGGCCCGGGGCCCCCAGCATTTT
TRBJ1-1 . TRBD1 TRBV9 CASSFGTDTEAFF TGTGCCAGCAGCTTCGGGACAGACACTGAAGCTTTCTTT
TRBJ1-1 . TRBD1 TRBV7-3 CASSLKGDRAAEAFF TGTGCCAGCAGCTTAAAGGGTGACAGGGCCGCTGAAGCTTTCTTT
TRBJ1-2 . . TRBV30 CAWNNYANYGYTF TGTGCCTGGAATAACTACGCCAACTATGGCTACACCTTC
TRBJ2-5 . . TRBV5-1 CASSQELGEETQYF TGCGCCAGCAGCCAAGAACTAGGAGAAGAGACCCAGTACTTC
TRBJ2-5 . TRBD2 TRBV14 CASSYWTSGFKETQYF TGTGCCAGCAGCTACTGGACTAGCGGGTTCAAAGAGACCCAGTACTTC
TRBJ2-1 . . TRBV6-2/TRBV6-3 CASSLVSAANEQFF TGTGCCAGCAGTTTGGTCAGCGCGGCCAATGAGCAGTTCTTC
TRBJ1-2 . . TRBV3-1/TRBV3-2 CASSQDAQGSQGYTF TGTGCCAGCAGCCAAGACGCTCAGGGTTCACAGGGCTACACCTTC
TRBJ2-7 . . TRBV19 CASSLRWVGSYEQYF TGTGCCAGTAGCCTCCGGTGGGTCGGGTCCTACGAGCAGTACTTC
TRBJ1-1 . TRBD1 TRBV4-1 CASSQVTRDRTLNTEAFF TGCGCCAGCAGCCAAGTGACCCGGGACAGGACCCTGAACACTGAAGCTTTCTTT
TRBJ1-6 few . TRBV18 CASSPLSGWNSPLHF TGTGCCAGCTCACCACTATCAGGGTGGAATTCACCCCTCCACTTT
TRBJ1-3 . . TRBV29-1 CSAGGGSLSGNTIYF TGCAGCGCTGGGGGGGGATCCCTCTCTGGAAACACCATATATTTT
TRBJ1-1 . . TRBV6-1 CASSDRGATEAFF TGTGCCAGCAGTGATCGGGGTGCCACTGAAGCTTTCTTT
TRBJ2-2 . . TRBV27 CASSLGARGSLKATGELFF TGTGCCAGCAGTTTAGGGGCCAGGGGTTCCCTCAAAGCCACCGGGGAGCTGTTTTTT
TRBJ2-3 . . TRBV7-2 CASSLARGKGTDTQYF TGTGCCAGCAGCTTAGCGCGCGGGAAAGGCACAGATACGCAGTATTTT
TRBJ1-1 . . TRBV19 CASRLFTEAFF TGTGCCAGCCGACTCTTCACTGAAGCTTTCTTT
TRBJ2-1 . TRBD2 TRBV27 CASQSSGSPSGYNEQFF TGTGCCAGCCAGAGCAGCGGGAGCCCCAGTGGGTACAATGAGCAGTTCTTC
TRBJ1-6 . TRBD1 TRBV19 CASSIGGQAVSPLHF TGTGCCAGTAGTATAGGTGGACAGGCTGTTTCACCCCTCCACTTT
TRBJ2-2 . . TRBV5-4 CASSVDHTGELFF TGTGCCAGCAGCGTGGATCATACCGGGGAGCTGTTTTTT
TRBJ2-3 . TRBD2 TRBV7-9 CASSPPVASGVDTQYF TGTGCCAGCAGCCCGCCGGTGGCTAGCGGGGTAGATACGCAGTATTTT
TRBJ1-1 . TRBD1 TRBV7-2 CASSFGTGHAFF TGTGCCAGCAGCTTCGGGACAGGGCATGCTTTCTTT
TRBJ2-1 once . TRBV7-2 CASSLGLVTEQFF TGTGCCAGCAGCTTGGGACTCGTGACTGAGCAGTTCTTC
TRBJ2-5 once . TRBV7-2 CASSLDTGRETQYF TGTGCCAGCAGCTTGGATACAGGGAGAGAGACCCAGTACTTC
TRBJ2-3 . . TRBV2 CASSVEGPSTDTQYF TGTGCCAGCAGTGTTGAGGGCCCAAGCACAGATACGCAGTATTTT
TRBJ1-1 . . TRBV30 CAWRHLNTEAFF TGTGCCTGGCGACACCTGAACACTGAAGCTTTCTTT
TRBJ2-5 . . TRBV3-1/TRBV3-2 CASSQEPGYRVETQYF TGTGCCAGCAGCCAAGAACCGGGGTACAGGGTGGAGACCCAGTACTTC
TRBJ2-2 . . TRBV5-6 CASSLALGTGLAITGELFF TGTGCCAGCAGCTTGGCTCTTGGGACAGGACTAGCGATCACCGGGGAGCTGTTTTTT
TRBJ2-1 . TRBD2 TRBV5-1 CASSLGTSGGIDEQFF TGCGCCAGCAGCCTCGGGACTAGCGGGGGTATAGATGAGCAGTTCTTC
TRBJ1-1 . TRBD1 TRBV6-5 CASSSTLTGRTEAFF TGTGCCAGCAGCTCCACCCTGACAGGGAGGACTGAAGCTTTCTTT
TRBJ1-1 . . TRBV10-1 CASSRPNTEAFF TGCGCCAGCAGCCGTCCGAACACTGAAGCTTTCTTT